This T cell receptor beta chain originates from a study of TIL therapy for anti-PD-1-resistant metastatic lung cancer. With 3 bases clipped from V and 5 bases from J, the junction kept 6 bases outside the gene matches. Looked up from germline, CDR1 is SGHTA and CDR2 is FQGNSA. The length of the CDR3 is 14 residues. The immunoSEQ assay was v3. Clones were read by immunoSEQ multiplex PCR, and TCRdb kept only the in-frame ones, dropping some. The data contain roughly 58,000 clones, 81% of them singletons. Noted time point: pre-treatment sample, taken before nivolumab and TIL therapy. The origin of this receptor is a person between 25 and 80 years old with non-small cell lung cancer. The sample was blood, taken at baseline. This rearrangement joins TRBV7-2 to TRBJ1-1; TRBD1 matches at 7 bases. CDR3 region: CASSFDRVRTEAFF. CDR3 in DNA: TGTGCCAGCAGCTTCGACAGGGTGAGAACTGAAGCTTTCTTT.